A single sample gave rise to the 5 T cell receptor beta chains below, sequenced in a study of T cells in Graves' hyperthyroidism and ophthalmopathy. Template material for amplifying TCR beta CDR3 regions consisted of RNA transcripts. Carried out on the TCR CDR3, a first-round RT-PCR used the HTBI primer set. MiXCR, run by TCRdb on the multiplex PCR reads, gives a single entry per CDR3 protein. Of some 600,000 distinct CDR3 sequences in the sample, roughly 14% were seen once. Sequencing was done on a sample of blood. Source of these receptors: a woman aged 25 to 45 with Graves' hyperthyroidism that later progressed to Graves' ophthalmopathy.

The gene calls are TRBV12-3 or TRBV12-4 and TRBJ2-1, with TRBD2 matching over 12 bases. With 7 bases clipped from V and 6 bases from J, the junction kept 7 bases outside the gene matches. The CDR3 loop spans 15 amino acids. CDR3 in amino acids: CASNPLAGGPNEQFF. The CDR3 DNA reads TGTGCCAGCAACCCCCTAGCGGGAGGGCCCAATGAGCAGTTCTTC.

This clonotype showed up many times. The V call is TRBV12-3 or TRBV12-4, the J call TRBJ1-5; possibly TRBD1 for D (5 bases). Between the trimmed V and J ends, which lost 5 bases and 0 bases, there was a span of 17 bases. The length of the CDR3 is 17 residues. The CDR3 DNA follows: TGTGCCAGCAGTCCACACACAGACAGATATAGCAATCAGCCCCAGCATTTT. Its translation: CASSPHTDRYSNQPQHF.

In the case of this clonotype: A much larger clone sits a single nucleotide away, making a read error possible. The chain links TRBV12-3 or TRBV12-4 to TRBJ2-2; D gene ambiguous. The CDR3 covers 13 residues. Trimming removed 5 bases from V and 7 bases from J, with 11 bases in between. CDR3 loop: CASSARWSGELFF. The CDR3 DNA reads TGTGCCAGCAGTGCTAGGTGGAGCGGGGAGCTGTTTTTT.

This clonotype was detected only a few times. A much larger clone is a single base away; this may be a read error. V gene TRBV11-1 combines with J gene TRBJ2-3; D might be TRBD2 (6 bases). Germline CDR1 and CDR2: SGHAT and FQDESV (reference sequence). V lost 5 bases, J lost 1 base, and 25 bases lay in between. CDR3 length: 19 amino acids. DNA of the CDR3: TGTGCCAGCAGCCTTCATACGGGAGACTACTTGACTCGCACAGATACGCAGTATTTT. As protein: CASSLHTGDYLTRTDTQYF.

Comments on this clonotype: One base away lies a much larger clone, so this may be a sequencing read error. This rearrangement joins TRBV7-9 to TRBJ1-6; D ambiguous. Looked up from germline, CDR1 is SEHNR and CDR2 is FQNEAQ (reference sequence). This CDR3 comprises 15 residues. CDR3: CAGSPGRFPHSPLHF. The DNA for the CDR3 is TGTGCCGGCAGCCCTGGACGGTTCCCCCATTCACCCCTCCACTTT.